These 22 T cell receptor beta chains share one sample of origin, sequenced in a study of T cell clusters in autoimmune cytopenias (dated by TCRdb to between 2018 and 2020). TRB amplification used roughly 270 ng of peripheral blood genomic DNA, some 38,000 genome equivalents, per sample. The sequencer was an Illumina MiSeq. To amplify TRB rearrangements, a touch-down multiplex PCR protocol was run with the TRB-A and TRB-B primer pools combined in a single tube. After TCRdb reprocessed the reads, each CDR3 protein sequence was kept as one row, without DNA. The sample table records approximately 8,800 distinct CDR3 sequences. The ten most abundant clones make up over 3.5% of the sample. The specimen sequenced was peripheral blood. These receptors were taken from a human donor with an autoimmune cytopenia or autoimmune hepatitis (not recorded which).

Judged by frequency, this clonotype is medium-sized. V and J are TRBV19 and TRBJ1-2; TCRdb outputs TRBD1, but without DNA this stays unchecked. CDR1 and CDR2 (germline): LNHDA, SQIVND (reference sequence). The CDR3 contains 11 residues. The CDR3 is CASDSRWGYTF. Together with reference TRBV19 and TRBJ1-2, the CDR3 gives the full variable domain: DGGITQSPKYLFRKEGQNVTLSCEQNLNHDAMYWYRQDPGQGLRLIYYSQIVNDFQKGDIAEGYSVSREKKESFPLTVTSAQKNPTAFYLCASDSRWGYTFGSGTRLTVV.

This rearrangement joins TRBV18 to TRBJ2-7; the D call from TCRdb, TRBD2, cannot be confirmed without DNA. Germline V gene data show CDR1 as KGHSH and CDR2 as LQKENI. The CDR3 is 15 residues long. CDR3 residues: CASSPPSSGSYEQYF.

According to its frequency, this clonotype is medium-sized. The CDR3 is CASSFRGRALTYEQYF. The chain links TRBV5-6 to TRBJ2-7; no DNA is available, so the TRBD2 call from TCRdb remains unchecked. This CDR3 is 16 amino acids long. Germline values: CDR1 SGHDT, CDR2 YYEEEE. The entire variable domain, with the rest obtained from reference TRBV5-6 and TRBJ2-7, is as follows: DAGVTQSPTHLIKTRGQQVTLRCSPKSGHDTVSWYQQALGQGPQFIFQYYEEEERQRGNFPDRFSGHQFPNYSSELNVNALLLGDSALYLCASSFRGRALTYEQYFGPGTRLTVT.

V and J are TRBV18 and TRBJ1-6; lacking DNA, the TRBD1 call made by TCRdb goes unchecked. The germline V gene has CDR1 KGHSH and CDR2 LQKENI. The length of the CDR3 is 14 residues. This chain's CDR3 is CASSRTGWDSPLHF.

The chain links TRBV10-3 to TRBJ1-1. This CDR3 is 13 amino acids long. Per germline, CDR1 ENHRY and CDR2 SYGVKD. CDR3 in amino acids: CAVGGGWNTEAFF.

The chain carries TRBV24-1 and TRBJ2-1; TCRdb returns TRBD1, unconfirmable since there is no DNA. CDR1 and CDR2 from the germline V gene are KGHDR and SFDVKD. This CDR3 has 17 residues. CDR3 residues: CATSDLPRENPYNEQFF.

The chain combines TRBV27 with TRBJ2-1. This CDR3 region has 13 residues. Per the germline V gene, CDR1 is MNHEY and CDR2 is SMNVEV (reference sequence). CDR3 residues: CASSLYRYNEQFF.

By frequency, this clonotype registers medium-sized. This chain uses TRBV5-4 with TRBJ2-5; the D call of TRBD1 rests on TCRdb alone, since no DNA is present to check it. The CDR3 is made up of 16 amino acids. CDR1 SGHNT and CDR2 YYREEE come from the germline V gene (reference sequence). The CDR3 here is CASSLKGQGQRGTQYF.

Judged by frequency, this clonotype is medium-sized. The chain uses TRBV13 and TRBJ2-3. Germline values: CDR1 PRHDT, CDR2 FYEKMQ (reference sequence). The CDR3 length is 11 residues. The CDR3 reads CASSSGDTQYF.

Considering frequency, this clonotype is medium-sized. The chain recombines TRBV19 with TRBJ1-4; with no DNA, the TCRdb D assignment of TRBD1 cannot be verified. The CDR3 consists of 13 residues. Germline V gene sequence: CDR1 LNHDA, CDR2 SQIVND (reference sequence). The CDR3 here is CASTGDTNEKLFF.

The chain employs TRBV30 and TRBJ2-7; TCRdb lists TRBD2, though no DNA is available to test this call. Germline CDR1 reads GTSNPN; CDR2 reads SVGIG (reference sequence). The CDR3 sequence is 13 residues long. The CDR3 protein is CAWSIAGVMGQYF.

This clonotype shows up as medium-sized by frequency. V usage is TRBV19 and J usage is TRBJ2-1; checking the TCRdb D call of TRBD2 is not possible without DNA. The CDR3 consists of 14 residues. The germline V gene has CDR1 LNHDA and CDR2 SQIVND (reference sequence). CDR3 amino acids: CASSLSGFYNEQFF.

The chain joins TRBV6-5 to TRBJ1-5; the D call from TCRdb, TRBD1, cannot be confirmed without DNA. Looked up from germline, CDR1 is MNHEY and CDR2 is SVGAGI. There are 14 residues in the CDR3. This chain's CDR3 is CASTLGQYNQPQHF.

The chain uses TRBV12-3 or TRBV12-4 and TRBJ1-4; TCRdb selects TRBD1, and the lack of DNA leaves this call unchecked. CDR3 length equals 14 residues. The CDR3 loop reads CAISQSGGDEKLFF.

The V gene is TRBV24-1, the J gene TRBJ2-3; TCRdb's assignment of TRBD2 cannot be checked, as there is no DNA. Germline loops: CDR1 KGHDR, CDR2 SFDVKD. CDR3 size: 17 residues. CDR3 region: CATSWTSGGQSTDTQYF.

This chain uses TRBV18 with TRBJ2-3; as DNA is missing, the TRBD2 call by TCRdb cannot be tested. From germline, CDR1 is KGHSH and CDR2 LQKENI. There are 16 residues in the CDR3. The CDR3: CASSPRTSGTTDTQYF.

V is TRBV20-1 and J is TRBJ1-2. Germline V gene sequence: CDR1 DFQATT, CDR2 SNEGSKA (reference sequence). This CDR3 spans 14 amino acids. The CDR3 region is CSARPLGRDYGYTF.

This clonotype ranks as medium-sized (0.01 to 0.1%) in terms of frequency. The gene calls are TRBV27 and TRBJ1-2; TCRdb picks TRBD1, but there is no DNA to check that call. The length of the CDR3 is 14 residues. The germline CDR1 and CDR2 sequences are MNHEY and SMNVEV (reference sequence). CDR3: CASSLNPEGLGYTF.

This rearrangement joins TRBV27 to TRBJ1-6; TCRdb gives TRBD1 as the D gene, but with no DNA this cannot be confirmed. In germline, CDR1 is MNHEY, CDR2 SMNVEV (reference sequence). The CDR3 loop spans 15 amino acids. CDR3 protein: CASSFITGVGSPLHF.

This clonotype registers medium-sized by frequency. The CDR3 region is CATRRGYEQYF. This chain links TRBV27 with TRBJ2-7; TCRdb's D call of TRBD2 is untestable without DNA. Germline loops: CDR1 MNHEY, CDR2 SMNVEV (reference sequence). This CDR3 comprises 11 residues.

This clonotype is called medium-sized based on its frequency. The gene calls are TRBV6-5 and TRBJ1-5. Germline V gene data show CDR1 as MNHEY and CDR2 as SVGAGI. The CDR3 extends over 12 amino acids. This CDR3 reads CASTTVDQPQHF.

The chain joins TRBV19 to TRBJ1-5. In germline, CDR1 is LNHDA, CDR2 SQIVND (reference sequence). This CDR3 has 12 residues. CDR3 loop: CASSPGNQPQHF.